The 20 T cell receptor beta chains below come from one sample, sequenced in a study of tumor T cells in aggressive B-cell lymphoma. Repertoires were generated with immunoSEQ multiplex PCR, while TCRdb's copy carries only in-frame clones and drops some. The table shows more than 5,000 clones, with approximately 84% occurring only once. Sequenced: tumor tissue. The receptors shown here come from an adult with diffuse large B cell lymphoma.

V gene TRBV5-1 combines with J gene TRBJ2-7, with D perhaps matching TRBD1 (6 bases). The CDR3 has 14 amino acids. The V gene's germline CDR1 is SGHRS and CDR2 YFSETQ. V was clipped by 4 bases and J by 5 bases, with 16 bases between them. CDR3 region: CASSATGLGDEQYF. In nucleotides, the CDR3 is TGCGCCAGCAGCGCCACAGGGTTAGGCGACGAGCAGTACTTC.

This clone was detected only a few times. CDR3 DNA sequence: TGTGCCAGCAGCTTGGGGCCGAACAATGAGCAGTTCTTC. Encoded protein: CASSLGPNNEQFF. The chain uses TRBV5-6 and TRBJ2-1; D uncertain. The CDR3 contains 13 residues. From germline, CDR1 is SGHDT and CDR2 YYEEEE. With 0 bases removed from V and 5 bases from J, the gap between germline ends came to 6 bases.

CDR3 coding DNA: TGTGCCAGCAGCCTTCGCGGGGGGGGAGGGCAGACAGATACGCAGTATTTT. This encodes CASSLRGGGGQTDTQYF. The rearrangement links TRBV7-6 to TRBJ2-3; 9 positions agree with TRBD2. Germline V gene lookup returns CDR1 SGHVS and CDR2 FNYEAQ. This CDR3 contains 17 residues. V was clipped by 5 bases and J by 3 bases; unmatched bases: 12.

This rearrangement joins TRBV15 to TRBJ2-5; maybe TRBD1 (6 bases). TRBJ2-7 explains the end of the DNA better; the J call may be wrong. CDR3 length: 14 amino acids. Per the germline V gene, CDR1 is LNHNV and CDR2 is YYDKDF (reference sequence). The chain's CDR3 is CATSREQGGYEQYF. The CDR3, as DNA: TGTGCCACCAGCAGAGAACAGGGCGGGTACGAGCAGTACTTC.

The gene calls are TRBV11-1 and TRBJ2-5, with D uncertain. Germline V gene sequence: CDR1 SGHAT, CDR2 FQDESV (reference sequence). Trimming took off 1 base at V and 1 base at J, with 10 bases between the two ends. The CDR3 extends over 15 amino acids. CDR3 bases: TGTGCCAGCAGCTTAGACAGACGGTCCCAAGAGACCCAGTACTTC. Its translation is CASSLDRRSQETQYF.

The CDR3 loop is CASSPRSTGRYEQYF. CDR3 DNA: TGTGCCAGCAGCCCGAGAAGTACAGGTCGCTACGAGCAGTACTTC. The chain is built from TRBV6-5 and TRBJ2-7, with D maybe TRBD1 (5 bases). The CDR3 consists of 15 residues. V was trimmed by 6 bases and J by 3 bases, leaving 18 bases between them. Germline loops: CDR1 MNHEY, CDR2 SVGAGI.

The chain carries TRBV7-2 and TRBJ2-3; no clear D gene. The CDR3 length is 14 residues. The V gene's germline CDR1 is SGHTA and CDR2 FQGNSA. Trimming removed 2 bases from V and 4 bases from J, with 10 bases in between. In nucleotides, the CDR3 is TGTGCCAGCAGCTTATTCCCTACGGCAGATACGCAGTATTTT. It codes for CASSLFPTADTQYF.

The V call is TRBV10-3, the J call TRBJ2-5, with 16 bases aligning to TRBD2. The CDR3 extends over 17 amino acids. With 3 bases clipped from V and 5 bases from J, the junction kept 6 bases outside the gene matches. Germline assignment: CDR1 ENHRY and CDR2 SYGVKD. Here the CDR3 reads CAISEGTSGGARETQYF. The CDR3 nucleotides read TGTGCCATCAGTGAAGGGACTAGCGGGGGGGCCCGGGAGACCCAGTACTTC.

The V call is TRBV19, the J call TRBJ2-5; no clear D gene. V was clipped by 1 base and J by 2 bases, with 8 bases between them. Germline CDR1 reads LNHDA; CDR2 reads SQIVND (reference sequence). This CDR3 is 14 amino acids long. The CDR3 loop is CASSIGLRQETQYF. The DNA for the CDR3 is TGTGCCAGTAGTATAGGACTGAGACAAGAGACCCAGTACTTC.

This rearrangement joins TRBV10-3 to TRBJ2-5; D call uncertain. The DNA end lines up better with TRBJ2-7; the J call may be wrong. This CDR3 region has 13 residues. CDR1 is ENHRY and CDR2 is SYGVKD in the germline V gene. CDR3 amino acids: CAISGKENYEQYF. DNA of the CDR3: TGTGCCATCAGTGGTAAAGAGAACTACGAGCAGTACTTC.

This chain joins TRBV19 and TRBJ2-2, with D possibly matching TRBD2 (7 bases). The germline V gene encodes CDR1 LNHDA and CDR2 SQIVND (reference sequence). CDR3 length equals 16 residues. Trimming shortened V by 8 bases and J by 1 base, and 17 bases separated the two germline ends. As DNA, the CDR3 is TGTGCCAGTCGAAGGGGGGGCGAGAAGAACACCGGGGAGCTGTTTTTT. It encodes CASRRGGEKNTGELFF.

This chain connects TRBV7-9 to TRBJ2-3; 13 bases match TRBD2. CDR3 length equals 17 residues. Germline V gives CDR1 SEHNR, CDR2 FQNEAQ (reference sequence). Unmatched junction bases numbered 7, after V lost 5 bases and J lost 2 bases. The CDR3 loop reads CASSPLTSGGTTDTQYF. CDR3 bases: TGTGCCAGCAGCCCCCTGACTAGCGGGGGGACCACAGATACGCAGTATTTT. The full variable domain, rest sourced from reference TRBV7-9 and TRBJ2-3, is DTGVSQNPRHKITKRGQNVTFRCDPISEHNRLYWYRQTLGQGPEFLTYFQNEAQLEKSRLLSDRFSAERPKGSFSTLEIQRTEQGDSAMYLCASSPLTSGGTTDTQYFGPGTRLTVL.

J is TRBJ2-2 and V is TRBV9, with no clear D. Trimming took off 1 base at V and 1 base at J, with 8 bases between the two ends. CDR1 and CDR2 from the germline V gene are SGDLS and YYNGEE. CDR3 size: 15 residues. This CDR3 is CASSVTPGNTGELFF. The CDR3 coding sequence is TGTGCCAGCAGCGTAACTCCGGGGAACACCGGGGAGCTGTTTTTT.

This chain connects TRBV6-5 to TRBJ2-1; the D gene is possibly TRBD1 (5 bases). CDR1 is MNHEY and CDR2 is SVGAGI in the germline V gene. The CDR3 contains 14 residues. V gave up 6 bases and J gave up 6 bases, with 15 bases separating them. CDR3 region: CASSHPAGPNEQFF. Here the CDR3 DNA reads TGTGCCAGCAGCCATCCGGCAGGGCCCAATGAGCAGTTCTTC.

The chain joins TRBV19 to TRBJ1-2, with no clear D. CDR1 and CDR2 (germline): LNHDA, SQIVND (reference sequence). CDR3 length: 15 residues. V dropped 3 bases and J dropped 6 bases, with 17 bases sitting between them. For the CDR3, the DNA is TGTGCCAGTAGTATGCCGGGATCCTCCGGCAATGGCTACACCTTC. It codes for CASSMPGSSGNGYTF.

In this sample, this clone turned up once. V is TRBV6-6 and J is TRBJ1-5; 7 bases map to TRBD1. Per germline, CDR1 MNHNY and CDR2 SVGAGI (reference sequence). This CDR3 comprises 13 residues. The V gene end was trimmed by 7 bases and the J gene end by 6 bases; junction bases not matched to a gene: 6. CDR3 nucleotide sequence: TGTGCCAGCATCCCGAACAGGGGTCAGCCCCAGCATTTT. It codes for CASIPNRGQPQHF.

The chain recombines TRBV28 with TRBJ1-1, with 9 bases that match TRBD1. Germline V gene sequence: CDR1 MDHEN, CDR2 SYDVKM. The CDR3 sequence is 15 residues long. The trim removed 8 bases at V and 0 bases at J, leaving 7 bases unmatched. The CDR3 bases are TGTGCCAGCTTAACGACAGGGGGATTGAACACTGAAGCTTTCTTT. Protein: CASLTTGGLNTEAFF.

The V and J genes are TRBV23-1 and TRBJ1-2, with 9 bases lining up with TRBD1. TRBV23-1 has ORF status, its function being uncertain. The CDR3 has 17 amino acids. After removal of 5 bases from V and 0 bases from J, the junction contained 10 bases not matched to a gene. CDR3 protein: CASSTTGGPGANYGYTF. The CDR3 DNA follows: TGCGCCAGCAGTACTACAGGGGGCCCGGGAGCTAACTATGGCTACACCTTC.

The chain has TRBV7-2 and TRBJ2-7; 9 bases are a match to TRBD2. V lost 2 bases to trimming and J lost 1 base; unmatched junction nucleotides: 3. Germline assignment: CDR1 SGHTA and CDR2 FQGNSA. The CDR3 covers 15 residues. CDR3 region: CASSLRTSVSYEQYF. For the CDR3, the DNA is TGTGCCAGCAGCTTAAGGACTAGCGTTTCCTACGAGCAGTACTTC. Full variable domain (rest looked up from reference TRBV7-2 and TRBJ2-7): GAGVSQSPSNKVTEKGKDVELRCDPISGHTALYWYRQSLGQGLEFLIYFQGNSAPDKSGLPSDRFSAERTGGSVSTLTIQRTQQEDSAVYLCASSLRTSVSYEQYFGPGTRLTVT.

In DNA, the CDR3 is TGTGCCAGCAGCGTCCCGACAGGGGGCGCGATTAACTGGAATCAGCCCCAGCATTTT. Translated: CASSVPTGGAINWNQPQHF. V is TRBV9 and J is TRBJ1-5; 10 bases fit TRBD1. V dropped 2 bases and J dropped 4; count of bases not matched to a gene: 15. Germline V gives CDR1 SGDLS, CDR2 YYNGEE. The CDR3 totals 19 residues.